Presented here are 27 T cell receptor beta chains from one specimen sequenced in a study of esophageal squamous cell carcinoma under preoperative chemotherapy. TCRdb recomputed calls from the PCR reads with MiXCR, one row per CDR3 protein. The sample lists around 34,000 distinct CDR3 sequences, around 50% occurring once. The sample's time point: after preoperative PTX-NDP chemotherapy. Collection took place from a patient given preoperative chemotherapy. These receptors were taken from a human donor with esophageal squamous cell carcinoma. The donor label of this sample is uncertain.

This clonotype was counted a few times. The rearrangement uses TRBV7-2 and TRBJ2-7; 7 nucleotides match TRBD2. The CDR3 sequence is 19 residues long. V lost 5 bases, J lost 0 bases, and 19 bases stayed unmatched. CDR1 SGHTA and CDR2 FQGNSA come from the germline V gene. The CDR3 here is CASSRPGGVSSGSSYEQYF. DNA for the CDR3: TGTGCCAGCAGCCGACCGGGAGGTGTATCGTCGGGGAGCTCCTACGAGCAGTACTTC. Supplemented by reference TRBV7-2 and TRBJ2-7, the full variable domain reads GAGVSQSPSNKVTEKGKDVELRCDPISGHTALYWYRQSLGQGLEFLIYFQGNSAPDKSGLPSDRFSAERTGGSVSTLTIQRTQQEDSAVYLCASSRPGGVSSGSSYEQYFGPGTRLTVT.

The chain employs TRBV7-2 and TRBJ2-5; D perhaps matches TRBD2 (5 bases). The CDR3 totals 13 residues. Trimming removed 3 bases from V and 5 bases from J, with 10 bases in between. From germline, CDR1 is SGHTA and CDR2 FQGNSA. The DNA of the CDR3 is TGTGCCAGCAGCTTTGAGGGATTGGAGACCCAGTACTTC. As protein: CASSFEGLETQYF.

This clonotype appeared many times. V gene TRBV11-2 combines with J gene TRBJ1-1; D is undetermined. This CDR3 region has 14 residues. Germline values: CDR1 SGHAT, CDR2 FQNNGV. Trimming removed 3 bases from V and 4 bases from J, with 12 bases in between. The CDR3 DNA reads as TGTGCCAGCAGCTTCACAGATGGGTCCACTGAAGCTTTCTTT. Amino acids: CASSFTDGSTEAFF.

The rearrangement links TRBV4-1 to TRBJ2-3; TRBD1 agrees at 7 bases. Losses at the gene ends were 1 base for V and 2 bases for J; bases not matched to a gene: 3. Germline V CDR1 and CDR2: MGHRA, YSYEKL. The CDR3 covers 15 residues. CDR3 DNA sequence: TGCGCCAGCAGCCAAGGGACAGGCCCCACAGATACGCAGTATTTT. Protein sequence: CASSQGTGPTDTQYF.

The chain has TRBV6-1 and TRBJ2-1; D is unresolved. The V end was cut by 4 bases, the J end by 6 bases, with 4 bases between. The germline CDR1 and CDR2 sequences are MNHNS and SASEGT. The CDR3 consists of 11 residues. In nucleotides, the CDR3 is TGTGCCAGCAGTGGGGTCAATGAGCAGTTCTTC. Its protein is CASSGVNEQFF.

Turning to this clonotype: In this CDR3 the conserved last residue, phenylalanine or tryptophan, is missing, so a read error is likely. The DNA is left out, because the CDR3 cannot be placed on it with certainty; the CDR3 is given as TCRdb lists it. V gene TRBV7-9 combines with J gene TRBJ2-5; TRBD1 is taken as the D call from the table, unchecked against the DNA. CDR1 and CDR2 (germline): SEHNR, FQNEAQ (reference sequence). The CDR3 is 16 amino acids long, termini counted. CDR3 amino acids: CASSSRPGMGQETRYS.

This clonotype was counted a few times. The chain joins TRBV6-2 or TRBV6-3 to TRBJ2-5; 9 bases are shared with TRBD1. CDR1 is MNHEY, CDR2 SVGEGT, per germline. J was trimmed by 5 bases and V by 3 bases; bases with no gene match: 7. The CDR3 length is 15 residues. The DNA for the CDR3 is TGTGCCAGCAGTTATACCGGGACAGGGTACGAGACCCAGTACTTC. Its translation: CASSYTGTGYETQYF.

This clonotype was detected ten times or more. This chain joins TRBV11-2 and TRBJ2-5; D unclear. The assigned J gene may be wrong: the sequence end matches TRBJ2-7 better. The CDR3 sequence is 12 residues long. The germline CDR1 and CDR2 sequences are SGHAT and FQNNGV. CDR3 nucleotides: TGTGCCAGCAGCTATCGACTTGACGAGCAGTACTTC. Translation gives CASSYRLDEQYF.

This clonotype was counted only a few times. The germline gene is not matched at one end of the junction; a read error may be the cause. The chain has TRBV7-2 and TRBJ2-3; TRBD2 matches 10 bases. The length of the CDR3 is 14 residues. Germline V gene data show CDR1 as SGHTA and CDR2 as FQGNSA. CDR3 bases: TGTGCCAGCAGCAAACGGACTAGCGGAGACGAGCAGTACTTT. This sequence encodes CASSKRTSGDEQYF.

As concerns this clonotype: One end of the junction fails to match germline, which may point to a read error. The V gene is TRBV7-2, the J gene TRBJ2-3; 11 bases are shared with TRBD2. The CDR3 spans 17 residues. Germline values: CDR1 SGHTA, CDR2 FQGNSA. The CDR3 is CASRRLAGRGDKNTQYF. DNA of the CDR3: TGTGCCAGCAGACGACTAGCGGGGAGAGGGGACAAAAACACGCAGTATTTC.

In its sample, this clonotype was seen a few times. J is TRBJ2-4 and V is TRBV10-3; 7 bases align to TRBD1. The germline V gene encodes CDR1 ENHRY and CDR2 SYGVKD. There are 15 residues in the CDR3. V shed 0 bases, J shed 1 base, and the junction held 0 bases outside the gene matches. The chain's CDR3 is CAISESDRAKNIQYF. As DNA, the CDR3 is TGTGCCATCAGTGAGTCGGACAGGGCCAAAAACATTCAGTACTTC.

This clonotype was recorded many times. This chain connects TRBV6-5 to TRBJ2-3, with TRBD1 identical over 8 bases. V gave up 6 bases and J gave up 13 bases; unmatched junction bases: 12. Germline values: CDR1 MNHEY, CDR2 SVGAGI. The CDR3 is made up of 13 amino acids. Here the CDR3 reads CASSLGQGAYEYF. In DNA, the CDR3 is TGTGCCAGCAGCTTAGGACAGGGTGCGTATGAGTATTTT.

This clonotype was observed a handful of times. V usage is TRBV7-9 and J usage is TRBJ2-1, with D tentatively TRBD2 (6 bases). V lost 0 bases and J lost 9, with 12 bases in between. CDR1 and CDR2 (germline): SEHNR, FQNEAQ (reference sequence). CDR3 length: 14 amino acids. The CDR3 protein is CASSLAGLKGEQFF. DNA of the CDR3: TGTGCCAGCAGCTTAGCGGGACTTAAGGGTGAGCAGTTCTTC.

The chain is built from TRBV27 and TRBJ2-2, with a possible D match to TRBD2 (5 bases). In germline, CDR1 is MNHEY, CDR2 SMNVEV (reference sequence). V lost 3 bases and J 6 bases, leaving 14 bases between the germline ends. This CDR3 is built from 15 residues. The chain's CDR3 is CASSLSEGSAGELFF. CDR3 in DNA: TGTGCCAGCAGTTTGTCCGAGGGCAGTGCCGGGGAGCTGTTTTTT.

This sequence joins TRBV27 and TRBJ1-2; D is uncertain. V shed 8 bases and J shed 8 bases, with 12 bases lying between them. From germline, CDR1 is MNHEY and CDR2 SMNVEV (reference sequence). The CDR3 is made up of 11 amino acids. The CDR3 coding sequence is TGTGCCAGCCGTTCCGCGGGGGGCTACACCTTC. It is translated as CASRSAGGYTF.

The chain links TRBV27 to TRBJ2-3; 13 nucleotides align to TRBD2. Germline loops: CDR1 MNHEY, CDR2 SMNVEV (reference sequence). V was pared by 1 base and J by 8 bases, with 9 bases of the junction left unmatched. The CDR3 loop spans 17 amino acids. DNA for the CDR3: TGTGCCAGCAGTTTATTTAGGACTAGCGGGAGAGTAGGTACGCAGTATTTT. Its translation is CASSLFRTSGRVGTQYF.

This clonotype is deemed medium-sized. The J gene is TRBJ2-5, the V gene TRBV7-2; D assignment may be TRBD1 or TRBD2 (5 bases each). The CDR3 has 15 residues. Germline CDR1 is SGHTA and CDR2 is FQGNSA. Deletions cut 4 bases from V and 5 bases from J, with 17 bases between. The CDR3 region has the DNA TGTGCCAGCAGCTCGCCGGGACGGCAGACGGAGACCCAGTACTTC. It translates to CASSSPGRQTETQYF.

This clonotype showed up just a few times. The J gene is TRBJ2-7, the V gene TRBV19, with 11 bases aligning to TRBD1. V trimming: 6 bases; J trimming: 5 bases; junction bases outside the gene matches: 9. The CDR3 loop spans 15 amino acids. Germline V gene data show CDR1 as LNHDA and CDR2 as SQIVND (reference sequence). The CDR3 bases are TGTGCCAGTAGGGCAGGACAGGGGGCAATTCACGAGCAGTACTTC. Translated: CASRAGQGAIHEQYF.

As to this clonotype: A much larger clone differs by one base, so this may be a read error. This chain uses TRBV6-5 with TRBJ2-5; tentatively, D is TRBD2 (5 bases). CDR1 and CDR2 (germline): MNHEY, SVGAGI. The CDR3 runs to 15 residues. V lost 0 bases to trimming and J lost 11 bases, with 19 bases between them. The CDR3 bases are TGTGCCAGCAGTTACTCGAGTTGGGGAGACAATGAGCAGTACTTC. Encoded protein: CASSYSSWGDNEQYF.

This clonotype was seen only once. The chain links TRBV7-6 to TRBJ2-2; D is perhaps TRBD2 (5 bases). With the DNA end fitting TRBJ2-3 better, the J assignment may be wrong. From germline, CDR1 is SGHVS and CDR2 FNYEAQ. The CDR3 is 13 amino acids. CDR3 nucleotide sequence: TGTGCCAGCAGCGCTGTGAGCACCGGGGCGCAGTATTTT. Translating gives CASSAVSTGAQYF.

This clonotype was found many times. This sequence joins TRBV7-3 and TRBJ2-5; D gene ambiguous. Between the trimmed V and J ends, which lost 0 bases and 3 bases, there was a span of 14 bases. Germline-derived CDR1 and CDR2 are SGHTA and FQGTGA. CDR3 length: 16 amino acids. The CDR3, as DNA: TGTGCCAGCAGCTTAACTCTAGGCAGACACGAAGAGACCCAGTACTTC. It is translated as CASSLTLGRHEETQYF. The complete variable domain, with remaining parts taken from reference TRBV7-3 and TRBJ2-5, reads GAGVSQTPSNKVTEKGKYVELRCDPISGHTALYWYRQSLGQGPEFLIYFQGTGAADDSGLPNDRFFAVRPEGSVSTLKIQRTERGDSAVYLCASSLTLGRHEETQYFGPGTRLLVL.

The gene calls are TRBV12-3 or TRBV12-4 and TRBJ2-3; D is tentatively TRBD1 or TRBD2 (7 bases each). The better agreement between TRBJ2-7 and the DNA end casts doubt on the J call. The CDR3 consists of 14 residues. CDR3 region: CASRPGGGKDTQYF. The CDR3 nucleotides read TGTGCCAGCAGACCAGGGGGGGGCAAAGATACGCAGTACTTC.

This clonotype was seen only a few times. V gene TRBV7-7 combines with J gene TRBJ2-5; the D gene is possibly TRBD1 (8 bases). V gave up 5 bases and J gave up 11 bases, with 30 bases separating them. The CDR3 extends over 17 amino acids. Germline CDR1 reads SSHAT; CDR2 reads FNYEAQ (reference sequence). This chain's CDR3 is CASSQGAGVDTYNEQYF. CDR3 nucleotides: TGTGCCAGCAGCCAGGGGGCGGGGGTGGACACCTACAATGAGCAGTACTTC.

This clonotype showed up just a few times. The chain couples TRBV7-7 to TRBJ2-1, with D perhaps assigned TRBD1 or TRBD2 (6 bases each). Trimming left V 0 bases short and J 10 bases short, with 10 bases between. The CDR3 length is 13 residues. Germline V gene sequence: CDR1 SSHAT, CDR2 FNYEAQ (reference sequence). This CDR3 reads CASSLAEGGEQFF. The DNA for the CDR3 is TGTGCCAGCAGCTTAGCAGAGGGGGGAGAGCAGTTCTTC.

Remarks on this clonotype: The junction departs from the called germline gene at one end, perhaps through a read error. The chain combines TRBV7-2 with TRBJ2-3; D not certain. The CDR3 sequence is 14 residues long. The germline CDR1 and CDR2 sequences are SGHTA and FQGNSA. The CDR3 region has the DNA TGTGCCAGCAGCTTGCTGCGTAGCACAGATACTCAGTATTTC. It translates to CASSLLRSTDTQYF.

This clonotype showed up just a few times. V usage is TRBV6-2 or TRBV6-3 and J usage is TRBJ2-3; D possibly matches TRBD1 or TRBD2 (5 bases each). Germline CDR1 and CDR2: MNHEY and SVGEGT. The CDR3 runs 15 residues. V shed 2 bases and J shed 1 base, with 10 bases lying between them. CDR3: CASSYGGLRTDTQYF. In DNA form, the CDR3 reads TGTGCCAGCAGTTACGGGGGTTTACGCACAGATACGCAGTATTTT.

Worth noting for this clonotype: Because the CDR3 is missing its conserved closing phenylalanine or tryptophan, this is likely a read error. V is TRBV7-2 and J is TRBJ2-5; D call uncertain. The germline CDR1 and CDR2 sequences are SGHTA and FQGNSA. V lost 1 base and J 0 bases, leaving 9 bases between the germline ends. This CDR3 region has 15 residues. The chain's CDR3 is CASSLDPLYQETQYS. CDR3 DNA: TGTGCCAGCAGCTTAGATCCGCTGTACCAAGAGACCCAGTACTCG.